This TCR beta chain appears in the sequencing data of a study of identical twins. The cDNA had a unique molecular identifier and a template-switch universal primer site. One entry per CDR3 protein, called by TCRdb with MiXCR from the 5' RACE reads. The sample has 420,000 or so distinct CDR3 sequences; approximately 17% are singletons. General study points: Recombination models fit unrelated individuals' TCR alpha sharing but underestimated twins'.

From germline, CDR1 is DFQATT and CDR2 SNEGSKA (reference sequence). The CDR3 is 15 amino acids. J gave up 0 bases and V 0 bases, and 2 bases lay outside the gene matches. This clonotype was observed a few times. As yet, its antigen is unknown. The receptor was isolated from a middle-aged man in good health. Sequenced input: naive T cells sorted from blood. The gene calls are TRBV20-1 and TRBJ1-1; TRBD1 agrees at 9 bases. Here the CDR3 DNA reads TGCAGTGCTAGAGAACAGGGGGCTGTGAACACTGAAGCTTTCTTT. Translation gives CSAREQGAVNTEAFF.